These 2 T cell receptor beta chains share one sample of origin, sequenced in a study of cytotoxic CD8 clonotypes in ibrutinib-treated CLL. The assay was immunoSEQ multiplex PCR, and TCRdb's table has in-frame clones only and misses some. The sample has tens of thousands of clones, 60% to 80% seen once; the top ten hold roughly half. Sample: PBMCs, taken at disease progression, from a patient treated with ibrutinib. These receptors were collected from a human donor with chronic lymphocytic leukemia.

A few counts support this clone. The chain's CDR3 is CASSEGGEPGYTF. For the CDR3, the DNA is TGTGCCAGCAGTGAAGGAGGGGAACCTGGCTACACCTTC. The chain uses TRBV6-1 and TRBJ1-2, with D possibly being TRBD1 (5 bases). The V end was cut by 1 base, the J end by 7 bases, with 10 bases between. The CDR3 is made up of 13 amino acids. CDR1 is MNHNS, CDR2 SASEGT, per germline.

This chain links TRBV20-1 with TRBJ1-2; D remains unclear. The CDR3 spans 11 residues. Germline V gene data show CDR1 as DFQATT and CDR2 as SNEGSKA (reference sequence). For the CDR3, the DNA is TGCAGCGTTGAGGTTCACTATGGCTACACCTTC. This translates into CSVEVHYGYTF.